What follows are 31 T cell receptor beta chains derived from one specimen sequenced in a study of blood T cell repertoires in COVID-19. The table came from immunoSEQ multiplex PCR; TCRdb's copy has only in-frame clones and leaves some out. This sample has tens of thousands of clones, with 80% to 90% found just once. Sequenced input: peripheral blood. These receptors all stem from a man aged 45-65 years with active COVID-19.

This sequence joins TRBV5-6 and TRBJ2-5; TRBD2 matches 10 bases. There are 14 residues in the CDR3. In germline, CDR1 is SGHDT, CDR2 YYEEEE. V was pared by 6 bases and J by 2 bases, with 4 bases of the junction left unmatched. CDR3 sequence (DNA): TGTGCCAGCACTCTAGCGGGAGTACAAGAGACCCAGTACTTC. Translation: CASTLAGVQETQYF.

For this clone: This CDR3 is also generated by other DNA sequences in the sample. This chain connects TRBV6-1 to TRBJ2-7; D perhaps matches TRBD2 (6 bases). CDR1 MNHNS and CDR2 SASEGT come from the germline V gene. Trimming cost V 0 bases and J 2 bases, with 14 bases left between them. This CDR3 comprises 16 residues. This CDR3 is CASSEAGGTETYEQYF. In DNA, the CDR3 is TGTGCCAGCAGTGAAGCGGGAGGAACCGAGACCTACGAGCAGTACTTC.

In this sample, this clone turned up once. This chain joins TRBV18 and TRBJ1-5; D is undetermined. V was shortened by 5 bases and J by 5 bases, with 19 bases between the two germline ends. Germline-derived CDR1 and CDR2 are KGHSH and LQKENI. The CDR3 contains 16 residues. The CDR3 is CASSTAPGFLDQPQHF. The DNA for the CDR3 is TGTGCCAGCTCAACCGCCCCCGGTTTTCTCGATCAGCCCCAGCATTTT.

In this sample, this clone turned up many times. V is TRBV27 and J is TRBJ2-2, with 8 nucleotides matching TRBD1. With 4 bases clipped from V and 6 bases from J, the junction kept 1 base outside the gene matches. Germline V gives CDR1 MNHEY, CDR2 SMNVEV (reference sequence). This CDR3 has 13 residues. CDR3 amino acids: CASSSDRAGELFF. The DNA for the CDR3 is TGTGCCAGCAGTTCGGACAGGGCCGGGGAGCTGTTTTTT.

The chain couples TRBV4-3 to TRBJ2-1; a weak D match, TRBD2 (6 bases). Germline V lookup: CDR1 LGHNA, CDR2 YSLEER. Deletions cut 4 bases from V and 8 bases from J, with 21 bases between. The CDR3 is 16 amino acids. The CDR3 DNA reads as TGCGCCAGCAGCCCCGGGCTTGCGGGACGTCGGGATGAGCAGTTCTTC. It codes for CASSPGLAGRRDEQFF.

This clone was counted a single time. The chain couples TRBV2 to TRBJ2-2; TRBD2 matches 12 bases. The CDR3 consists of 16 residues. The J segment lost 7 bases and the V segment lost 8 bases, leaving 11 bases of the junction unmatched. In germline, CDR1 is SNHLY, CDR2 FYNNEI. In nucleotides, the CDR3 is TGTGCCAGCGGTCGGGTCGCTAGCGGGAGGGGCGGGGAGCTGTTTTTT. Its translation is CASGRVASGRGGELFF.

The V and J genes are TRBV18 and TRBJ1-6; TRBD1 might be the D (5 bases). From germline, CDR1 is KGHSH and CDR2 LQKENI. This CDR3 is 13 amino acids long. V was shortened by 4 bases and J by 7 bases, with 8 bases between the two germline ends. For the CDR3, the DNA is TGTGCCAGCTCACAGCAGGGAAATTCACCCCTCCACTTT. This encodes CASSQQGNSPLHF.

CDR3 amino acids: CASSLFGGGEGELFF. The CDR3 nucleotides are TGTGCCAGCAGTTTATTCGGAGGGGGCGAGGGGGAGCTGTTTTTT. V and J are TRBV28 and TRBJ2-2; the D gene is possibly TRBD1 (7 bases). From germline, CDR1 is MDHEN and CDR2 SYDVKM. V gave up 1 base and J gave up 8 bases, with 14 bases separating them. The CDR3 consists of 15 residues.

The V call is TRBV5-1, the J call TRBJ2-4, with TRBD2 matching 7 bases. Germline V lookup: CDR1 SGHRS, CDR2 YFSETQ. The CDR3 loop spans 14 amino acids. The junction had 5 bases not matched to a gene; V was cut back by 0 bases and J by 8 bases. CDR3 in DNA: TGCGCCAGCAGCTTGGTGGGAGGGCAGGACATTCAGTACTTC. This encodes CASSLVGGQDIQYF.

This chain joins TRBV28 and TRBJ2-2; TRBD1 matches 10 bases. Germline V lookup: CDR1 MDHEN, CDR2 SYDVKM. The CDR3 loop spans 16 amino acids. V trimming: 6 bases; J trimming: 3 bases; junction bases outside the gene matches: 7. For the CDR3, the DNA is TGTGCCAGCAGAACGGCCGGGACAGGGGACACCGGGGAGCTGTTTTTT. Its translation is CASRTAGTGDTGELFF.

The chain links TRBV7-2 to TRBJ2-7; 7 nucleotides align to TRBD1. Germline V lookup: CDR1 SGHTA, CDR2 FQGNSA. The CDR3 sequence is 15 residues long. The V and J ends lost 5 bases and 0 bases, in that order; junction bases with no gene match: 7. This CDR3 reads CASSPGQPSSYEQYF. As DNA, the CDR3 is TGTGCCAGCAGCCCGGGACAGCCAAGCTCCTACGAGCAGTACTTC.

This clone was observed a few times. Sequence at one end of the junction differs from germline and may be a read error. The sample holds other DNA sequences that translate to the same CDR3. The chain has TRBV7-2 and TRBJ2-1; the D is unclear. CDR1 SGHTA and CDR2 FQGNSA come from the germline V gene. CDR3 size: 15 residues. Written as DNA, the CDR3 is TGTGCCAGCAGCTTAACCAGCGCTTTCTACGATGAGCAGTTCTTC. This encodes CASSLTSAFYDEQFF.

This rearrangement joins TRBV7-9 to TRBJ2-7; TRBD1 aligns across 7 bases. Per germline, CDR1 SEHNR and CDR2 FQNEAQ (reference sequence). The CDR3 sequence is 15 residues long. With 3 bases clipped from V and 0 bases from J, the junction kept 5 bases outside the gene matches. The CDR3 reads CASSFGTVLSYEQYF. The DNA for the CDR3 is TGTGCCAGCAGCTTCGGGACAGTTCTCTCCTACGAGCAGTACTTC.

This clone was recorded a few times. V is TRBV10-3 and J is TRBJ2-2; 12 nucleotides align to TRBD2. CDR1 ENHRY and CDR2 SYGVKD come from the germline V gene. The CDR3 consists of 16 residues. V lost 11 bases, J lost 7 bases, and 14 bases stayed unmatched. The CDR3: CASGASGGAKIGELFF. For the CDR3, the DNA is TGTGCCTCCGGGGCTAGCGGGGGGGCCAAAATCGGGGAGCTGTTTTTT.

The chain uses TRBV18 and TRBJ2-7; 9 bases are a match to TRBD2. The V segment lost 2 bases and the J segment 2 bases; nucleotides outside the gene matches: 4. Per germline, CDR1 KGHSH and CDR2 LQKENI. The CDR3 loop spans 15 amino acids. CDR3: CASSPGGGVPYEQYF. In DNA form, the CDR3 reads TGTGCCAGCTCACCAGGCGGGGGGGTACCCTACGAGCAGTACTTC.

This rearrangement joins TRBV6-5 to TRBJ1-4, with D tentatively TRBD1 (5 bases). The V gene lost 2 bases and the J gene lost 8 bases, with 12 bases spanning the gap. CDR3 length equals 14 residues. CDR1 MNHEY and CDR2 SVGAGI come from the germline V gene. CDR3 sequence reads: CASSYGAGREKLFF. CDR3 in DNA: TGTGCCAGCAGTTACGGGGCAGGGAGGGAAAAACTGTTTTTT.

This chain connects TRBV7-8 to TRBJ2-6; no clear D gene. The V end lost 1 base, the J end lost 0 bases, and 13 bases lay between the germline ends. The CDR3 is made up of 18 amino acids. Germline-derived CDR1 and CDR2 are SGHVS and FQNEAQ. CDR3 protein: CASSLGPGFRSGANVLTF. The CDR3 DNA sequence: TGTGCCAGCAGCTTAGGGCCAGGATTTCGCTCTGGGGCCAACGTCCTGACTTTC.

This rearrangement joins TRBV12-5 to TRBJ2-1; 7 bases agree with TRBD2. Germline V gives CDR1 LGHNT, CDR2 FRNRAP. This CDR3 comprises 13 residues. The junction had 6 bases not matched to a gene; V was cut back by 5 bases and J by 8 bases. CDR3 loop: CASGTVGRDEQFF. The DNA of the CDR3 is TGTGCTAGTGGTACCGTAGGGAGGGATGAGCAGTTCTTC.

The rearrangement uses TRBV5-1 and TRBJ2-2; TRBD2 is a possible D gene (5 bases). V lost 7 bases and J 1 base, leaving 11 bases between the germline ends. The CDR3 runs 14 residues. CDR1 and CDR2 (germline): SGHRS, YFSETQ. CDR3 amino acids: CASSQTMNTGELFF. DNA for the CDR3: TGCGCCAGCTCTCAGACTATGAACACCGGGGAGCTGTTTTTT.

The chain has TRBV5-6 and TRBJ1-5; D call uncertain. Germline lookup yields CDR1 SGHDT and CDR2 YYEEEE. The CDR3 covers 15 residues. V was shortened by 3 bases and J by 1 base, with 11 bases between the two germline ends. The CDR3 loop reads CASSSAGFSNQPQHF. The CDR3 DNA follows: TGTGCCAGCAGCTCAGCAGGTTTCAGCAATCAGCCCCAGCATTTT.

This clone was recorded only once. In nucleotides, the CDR3 is TGCAGCGGAACCGGGACAGCCTACGAGCAGTACTTC. Its protein is CSGTGTAYEQYF. The gene calls are TRBV29-1 and TRBJ2-7; 7 positions match TRBD1. The germline gives CDR1 SQVTM, CDR2 ANQGSEA. The CDR3 contains 12 residues. J was trimmed by 2 bases and V by 7 bases; bases with no gene match: 5.

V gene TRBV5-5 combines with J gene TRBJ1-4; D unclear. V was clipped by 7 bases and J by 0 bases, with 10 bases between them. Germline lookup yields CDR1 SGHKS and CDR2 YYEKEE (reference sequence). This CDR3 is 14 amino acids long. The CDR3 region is CASGSVPTNEKLFF. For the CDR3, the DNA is TGTGCCAGCGGTTCGGTACCAACTAATGAAAAACTGTTTTTT.

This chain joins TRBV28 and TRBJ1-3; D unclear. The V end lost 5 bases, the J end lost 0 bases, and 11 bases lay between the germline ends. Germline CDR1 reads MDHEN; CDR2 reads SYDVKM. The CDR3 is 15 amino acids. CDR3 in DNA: TGTGCCAGCAGTAAGGAGGACTTCTCTGGAAACACCATATATTTT. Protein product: CASSKEDFSGNTIYF.

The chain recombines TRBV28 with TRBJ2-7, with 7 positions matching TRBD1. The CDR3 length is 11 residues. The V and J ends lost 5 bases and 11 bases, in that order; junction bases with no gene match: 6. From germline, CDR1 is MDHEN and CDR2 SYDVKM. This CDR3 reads CASSTRQGEYF. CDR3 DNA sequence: TGTGCCAGCAGTACCCGACAGGGAGAGTACTTC. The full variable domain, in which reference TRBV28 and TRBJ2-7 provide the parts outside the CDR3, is DVKVTQSSRYLVKRTGEKVFLECVQDMDHENMFWYRQDPGLGLRLIYFSYDVKMKEKGDIPEGYSVSREKKERFSLILESASTNQTSMYLCASSTRQGEYFGPGTRLTVT.

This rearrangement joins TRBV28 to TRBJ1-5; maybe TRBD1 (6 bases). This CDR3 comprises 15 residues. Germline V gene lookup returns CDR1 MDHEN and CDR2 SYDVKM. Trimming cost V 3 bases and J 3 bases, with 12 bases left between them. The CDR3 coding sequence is TGTGCCAGCAGTTTGACTGGGGGCTACAATCAGCCCCAGCATTTT. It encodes CASSLTGGYNQPQHF.

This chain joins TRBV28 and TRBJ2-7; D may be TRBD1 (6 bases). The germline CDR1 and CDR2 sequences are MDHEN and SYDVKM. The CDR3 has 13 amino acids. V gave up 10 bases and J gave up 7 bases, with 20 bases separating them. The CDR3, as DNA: TGTGCCACCACGGAACAGGGCCCAGGGGAGCAGTACTTC. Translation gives CATTEQGPGEQYF.

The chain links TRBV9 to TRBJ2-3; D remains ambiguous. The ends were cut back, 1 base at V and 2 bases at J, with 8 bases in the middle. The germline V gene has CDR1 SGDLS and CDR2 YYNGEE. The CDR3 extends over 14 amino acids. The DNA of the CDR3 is TGTGCCAGCAGCGTAATGGAGACCACAGATACGCAGTATTTT. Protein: CASSVMETTDTQYF.

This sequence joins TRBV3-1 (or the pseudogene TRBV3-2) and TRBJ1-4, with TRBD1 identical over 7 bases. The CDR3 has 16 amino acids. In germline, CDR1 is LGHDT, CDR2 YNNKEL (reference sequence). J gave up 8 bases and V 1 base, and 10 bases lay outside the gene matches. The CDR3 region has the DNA TGTGCCAGCAGCCAAGTCCCCGGACAGGATATCGAAAAACTGTTTTTT. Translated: CASSQVPGQDIEKLFF.

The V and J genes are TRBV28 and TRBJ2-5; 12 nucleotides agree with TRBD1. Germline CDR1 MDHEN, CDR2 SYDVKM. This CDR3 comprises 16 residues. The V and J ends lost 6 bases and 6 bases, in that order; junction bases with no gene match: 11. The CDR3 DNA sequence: TGTGCCAGCAGCCACTCCGGGACAGGGGGCTGGAAGACCCAGTACTTC. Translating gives CASSHSGTGGWKTQYF.

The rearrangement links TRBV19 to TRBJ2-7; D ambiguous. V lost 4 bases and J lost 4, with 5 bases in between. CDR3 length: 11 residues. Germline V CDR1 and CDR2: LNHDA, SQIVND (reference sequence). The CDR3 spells CASSTLYEQYF. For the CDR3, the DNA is TGTGCCAGTAGTACACTGTACGAGCAGTACTTC.

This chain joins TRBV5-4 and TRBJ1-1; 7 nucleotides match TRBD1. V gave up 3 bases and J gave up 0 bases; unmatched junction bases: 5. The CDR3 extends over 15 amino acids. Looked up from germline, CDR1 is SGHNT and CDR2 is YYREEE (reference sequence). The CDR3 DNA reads TGTGCCAGCAGCTCCCTGGGACAGCTGAACACTGAAGCTTTCTTT. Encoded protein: CASSSLGQLNTEAFF.